The clone carrying this T cell receptor (beta chain) was found many times. Germline loops: CDR1 SGHTA, CDR2 FQGTGA. The CDR3 is 16 residues long. J gave up 3 bases and V 5 bases, and 9 bases lay outside the gene matches. These data come from a study of regulatory T cells in long-lasting Graves disease. Relying on iRepertoire HTBI primers and Arm-PCR of CDR3 regions, the team built TCR beta libraries. In TCRdb, the multiplex PCR reads were re-called with MiXCR into one record per CDR3 protein. The sample carries hundreds of thousands of distinct CDR3 sequences, 16% recorded once. Time point described: newly diagnosed GD, antithyroid drugs for less than 3 months. Extracted RNA from PBMCs served as the source of the TCR library. These same records also appear under a second study, on T cells in Graves' hyperthyroidism and ophthalmopathy.

The sequence derives from a man between 35 and 55 years old with Graves disease. The J gene is TRBJ2-2, the V gene TRBV7-3; 7 nucleotides agree with TRBD2. The sequences come from peripheral blood mononuclear cells (PBMCs), collected at new diagnosis, from a patient treated with antithyroid drugs. The CDR3 DNA is TGTGCCAGCAGCCCCCGACTAGCCCAAGACACCGGGGAGCTGTTTTTT. It encodes CASSPRLAQDTGELFF. Combining the CDR3 with reference TRBV7-3 and TRBJ2-2 gives the whole variable domain GAGVSQTPSNKVTEKGKYVELRCDPISGHTALYWYRQSLGQGPEFLIYFQGTGAADDSGLPNDRFFAVRPEGSVSTLKIQRTERGDSAVYLCASSPRLAQDTGELFFGEGSRLTVL.